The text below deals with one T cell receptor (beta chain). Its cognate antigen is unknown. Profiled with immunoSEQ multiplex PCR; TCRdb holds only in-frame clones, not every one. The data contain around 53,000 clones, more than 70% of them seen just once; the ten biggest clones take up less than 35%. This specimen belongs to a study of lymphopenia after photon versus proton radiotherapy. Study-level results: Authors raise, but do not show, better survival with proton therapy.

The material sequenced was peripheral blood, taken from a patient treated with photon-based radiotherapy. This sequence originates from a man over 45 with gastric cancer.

The CDR3 loop reads CASSLIQGTNEKLFF. The DNA of the CDR3 is TGTGCCAGCAGCCTAATCCAGGGTACTAATGAAAAACTGTTTTTT. The chain combines TRBV7-9 with TRBJ1-4; D possibly corresponds to TRBD1 (5 bases). Germline CDR1 is SEHNR and CDR2 is FQNEAQ (reference sequence). With 5 bases removed from V and 2 bases from J, the gap between germline ends came to 12 bases. The CDR3 loop spans 15 amino acids.